This TCR beta chain was identified in a study of cytomegalovirus exposure and HLA in healthy donors. Germline-derived CDR1 and CDR2 are SGHRS and YFSETQ. The CDR3 loop spans 16 amino acids. The V gene lost 1 base and the J gene lost 2 bases, with 16 bases spanning the gap. This clone was counted a few times. A multiplex PCR was run with 60 Vbeta primers and 13 Jbeta primers. Data came from immunoSEQ multiplex PCR; TCRdb stores just in-frame clones and leaves some out. This table has 190,000 or so clones, roughly 80% appearing once. The chain is built from TRBV5-1 and TRBJ2-7; D is perhaps TRBD1 (7 bases). The sequencing sample was made of PBMCs. The receptor was isolated from a boy between 10 and 17 years old in good health and CMV-seronegative. CDR3 nucleotide sequence: TGCGCCAGCAGCTTGCGGGGTGGAGGGGGCACCTACGAGCAGTACTTC. Amino acid sequence: CASSLRGGGGTYEQYF.